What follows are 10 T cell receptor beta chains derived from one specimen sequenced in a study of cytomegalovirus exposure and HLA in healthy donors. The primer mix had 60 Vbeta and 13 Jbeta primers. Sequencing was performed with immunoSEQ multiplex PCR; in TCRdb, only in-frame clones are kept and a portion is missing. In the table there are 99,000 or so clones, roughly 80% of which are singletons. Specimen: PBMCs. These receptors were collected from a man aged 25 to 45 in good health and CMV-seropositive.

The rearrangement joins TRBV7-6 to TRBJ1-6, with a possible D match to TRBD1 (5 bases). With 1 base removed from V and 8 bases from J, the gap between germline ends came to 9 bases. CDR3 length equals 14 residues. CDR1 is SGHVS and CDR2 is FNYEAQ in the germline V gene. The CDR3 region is CASSLEEQDSPLHF. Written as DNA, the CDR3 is TGTGCCAGCAGCTTAGAGGAACAGGATTCACCCCTCCACTTT.

This CDR3 reads CASTARDRVYEQYF. The CDR3 nucleotides are TGTGCCAGCACCGCCCGGGACAGGGTCTACGAGCAGTACTTC. The V call is TRBV7-9, the J call TRBJ2-7; 9 nucleotides line up with TRBD1. Germline values: CDR1 SEHNR, CDR2 FQNEAQ (reference sequence). The CDR3 is made up of 14 amino acids. V dropped 7 bases and J dropped 3; count of bases not matched to a gene: 7.

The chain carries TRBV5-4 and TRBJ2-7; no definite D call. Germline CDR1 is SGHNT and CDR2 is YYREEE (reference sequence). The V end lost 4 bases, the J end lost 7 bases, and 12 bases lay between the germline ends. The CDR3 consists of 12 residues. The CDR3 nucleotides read TGTGCCAGCAGCATTAGCTCCCGGGAGCAGTACTTC. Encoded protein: CASSISSREQYF.

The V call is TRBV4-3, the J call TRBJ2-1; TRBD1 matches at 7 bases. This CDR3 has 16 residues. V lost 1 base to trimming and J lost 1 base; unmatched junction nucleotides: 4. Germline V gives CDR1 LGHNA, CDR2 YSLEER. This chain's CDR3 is CASSQAHRGSYNEQFF. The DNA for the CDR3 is TGCGCCAGCAGCCAAGCCCACAGGGGATCCTACAATGAGCAGTTCTTC.

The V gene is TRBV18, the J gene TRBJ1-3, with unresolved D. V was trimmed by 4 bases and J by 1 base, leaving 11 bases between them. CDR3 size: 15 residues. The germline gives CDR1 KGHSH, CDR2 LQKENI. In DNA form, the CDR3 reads TGTGCCAGCTCACTCGCCGGGAGATCTGGAAACACCATATATTTT. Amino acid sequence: CASSLAGRSGNTIYF.

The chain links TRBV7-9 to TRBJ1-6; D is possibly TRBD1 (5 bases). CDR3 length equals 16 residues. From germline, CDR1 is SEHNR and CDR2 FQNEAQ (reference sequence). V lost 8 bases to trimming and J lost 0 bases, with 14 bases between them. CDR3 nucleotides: TGTGCCAGCGGTAAAGGGGCCTCCTCCTATAATTCACCCCTCCACTTT. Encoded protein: CASGKGASSYNSPLHF. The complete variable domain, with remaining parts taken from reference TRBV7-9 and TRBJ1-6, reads DTGVSQNPRHKITKRGQNVTFRCDPISEHNRLYWYRQTLGQGPEFLTYFQNEAQLEKSRLLSDRFSAERPKGSFSTLEIQRTEQGDSAMYLCASGKGASSYNSPLHFGNGTRLTVT.

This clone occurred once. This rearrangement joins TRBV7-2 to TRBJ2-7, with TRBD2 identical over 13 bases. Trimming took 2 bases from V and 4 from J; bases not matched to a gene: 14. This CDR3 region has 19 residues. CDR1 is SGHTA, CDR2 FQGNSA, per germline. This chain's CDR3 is CASSLKLLGRLAGGYEQYF. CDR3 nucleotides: TGTGCCAGCAGCTTAAAATTACTGGGCCGACTAGCGGGGGGATACGAGCAGTACTTC.

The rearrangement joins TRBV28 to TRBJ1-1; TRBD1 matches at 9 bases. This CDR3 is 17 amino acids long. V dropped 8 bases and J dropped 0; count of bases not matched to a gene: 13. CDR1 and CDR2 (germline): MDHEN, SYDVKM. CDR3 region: CASCGTGGFSMNTEAFF. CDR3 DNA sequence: TGTGCCAGCTGTGGTACAGGGGGCTTTTCCATGAACACTGAAGCTTTCTTT. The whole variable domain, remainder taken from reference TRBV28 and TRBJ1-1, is DVKVTQSSRYLVKRTGEKVFLECVQDMDHENMFWYRQDPGLGLRLIYFSYDVKMKEKGDIPEGYSVSREKKERFSLILESASTNQTSMYLCASCGTGGFSMNTEAFFGQGTRLTVV.

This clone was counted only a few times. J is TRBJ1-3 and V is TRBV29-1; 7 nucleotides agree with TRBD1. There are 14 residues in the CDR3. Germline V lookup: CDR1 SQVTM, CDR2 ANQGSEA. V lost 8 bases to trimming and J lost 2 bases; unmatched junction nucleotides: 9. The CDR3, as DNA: TGCAGCATCAAACAGGGGTCCACTGGAAACACCATATATTTT. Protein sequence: CSIKQGSTGNTIYF. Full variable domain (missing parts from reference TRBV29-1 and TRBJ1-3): SAVISQKPSRDICQRGTSLTIQCQVDSQVTMMFWYRQQPGQSLTLIATANQGSEATYESGFVIDKFPISRPNLTFSTLTVSNMSPEDSSIYLCSIKQGSTGNTIYFGEGSWLTVV.

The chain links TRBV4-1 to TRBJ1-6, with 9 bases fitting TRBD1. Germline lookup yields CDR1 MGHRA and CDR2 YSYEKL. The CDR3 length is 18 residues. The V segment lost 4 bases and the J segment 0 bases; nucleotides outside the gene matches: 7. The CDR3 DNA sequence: TGCGCCAGCAGCCTTAGGACAGGGGCGAGCTCCTATAATTCACCCCTCCACTTT. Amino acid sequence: CASSLRTGASSYNSPLHF.